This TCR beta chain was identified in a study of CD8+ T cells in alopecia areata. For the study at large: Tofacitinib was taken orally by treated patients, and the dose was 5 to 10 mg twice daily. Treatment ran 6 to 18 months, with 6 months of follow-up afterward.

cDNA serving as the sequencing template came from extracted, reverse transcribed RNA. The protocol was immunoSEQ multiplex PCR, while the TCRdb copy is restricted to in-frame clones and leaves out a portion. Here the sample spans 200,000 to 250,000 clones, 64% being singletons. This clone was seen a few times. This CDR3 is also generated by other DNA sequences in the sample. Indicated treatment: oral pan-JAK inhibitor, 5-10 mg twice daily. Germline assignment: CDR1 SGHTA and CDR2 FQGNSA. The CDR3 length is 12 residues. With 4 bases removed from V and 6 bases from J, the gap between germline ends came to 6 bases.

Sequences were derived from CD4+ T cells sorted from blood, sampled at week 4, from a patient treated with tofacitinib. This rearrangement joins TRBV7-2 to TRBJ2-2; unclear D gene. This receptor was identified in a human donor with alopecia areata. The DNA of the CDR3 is TGTGCCAGCAGCTCTCTGGCCGGGGAGCTGTTTTTT. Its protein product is CASSSLAGELFF.